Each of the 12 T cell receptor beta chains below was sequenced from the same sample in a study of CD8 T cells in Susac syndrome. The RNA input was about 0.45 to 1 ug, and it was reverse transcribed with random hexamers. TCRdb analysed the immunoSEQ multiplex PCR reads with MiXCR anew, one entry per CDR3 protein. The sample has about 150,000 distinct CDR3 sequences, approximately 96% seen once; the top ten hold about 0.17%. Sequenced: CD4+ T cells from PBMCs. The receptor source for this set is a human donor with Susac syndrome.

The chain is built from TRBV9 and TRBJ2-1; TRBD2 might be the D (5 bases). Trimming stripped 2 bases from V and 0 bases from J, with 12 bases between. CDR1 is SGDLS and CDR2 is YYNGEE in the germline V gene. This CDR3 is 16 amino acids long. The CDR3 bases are TGTGCCAGCAGCGTCGGCGCGGGCCACTCCTACAATGAGCAGTTCTTC. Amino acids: CASSVGAGHSYNEQFF.

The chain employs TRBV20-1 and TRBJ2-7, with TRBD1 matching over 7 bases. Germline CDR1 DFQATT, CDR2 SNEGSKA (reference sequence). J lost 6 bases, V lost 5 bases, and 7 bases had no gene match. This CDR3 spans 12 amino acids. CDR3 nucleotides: TGCAGTGCTCCTTCGACAGGGATCGAGCAGTACTTC. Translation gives CSAPSTGIEQYF.

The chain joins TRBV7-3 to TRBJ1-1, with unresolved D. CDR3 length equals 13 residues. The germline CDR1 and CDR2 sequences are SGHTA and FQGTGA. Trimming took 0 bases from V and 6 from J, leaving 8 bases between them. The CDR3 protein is CASSLTSGAEAFF. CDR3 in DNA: TGTGCCAGCAGCTTAACTTCGGGCGCTGAAGCTTTCTTT.

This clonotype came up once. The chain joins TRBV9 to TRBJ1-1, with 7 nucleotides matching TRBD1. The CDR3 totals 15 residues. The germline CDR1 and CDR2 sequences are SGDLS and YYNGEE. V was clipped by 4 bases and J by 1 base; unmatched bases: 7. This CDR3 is CASSTSTGANTEAFF. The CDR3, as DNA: TGTGCCAGCAGCACGAGTACAGGGGCGAACACTGAAGCTTTCTTT.

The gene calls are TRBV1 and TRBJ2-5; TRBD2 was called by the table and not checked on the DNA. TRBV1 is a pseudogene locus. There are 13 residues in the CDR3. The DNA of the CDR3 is TGCACCAGCAGTTTAGAGGGAGAAGAGACCCAGTACTTC. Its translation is CTSSLEGEETQYF.

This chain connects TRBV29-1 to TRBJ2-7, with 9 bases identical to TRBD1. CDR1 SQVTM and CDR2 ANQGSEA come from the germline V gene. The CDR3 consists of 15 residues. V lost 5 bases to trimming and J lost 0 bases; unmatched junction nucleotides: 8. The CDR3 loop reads CSVSPGQGPSYEQYF. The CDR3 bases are TGCAGCGTTTCTCCGGGACAGGGCCCCTCCTACGAGCAGTACTTC.

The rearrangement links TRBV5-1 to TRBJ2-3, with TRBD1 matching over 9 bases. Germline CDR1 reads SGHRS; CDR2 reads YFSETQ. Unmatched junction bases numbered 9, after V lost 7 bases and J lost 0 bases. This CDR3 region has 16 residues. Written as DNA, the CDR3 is TGCGCCAGCGGAAAAACCGGGACAGGGAGCACAGATACGCAGTATTTT. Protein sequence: CASGKTGTGSTDTQYF.

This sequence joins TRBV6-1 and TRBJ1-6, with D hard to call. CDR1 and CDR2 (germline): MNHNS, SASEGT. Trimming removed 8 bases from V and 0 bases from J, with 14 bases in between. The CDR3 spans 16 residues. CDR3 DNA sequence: TGTGCCAGCGGCGGACGGGTTGCCTCCTATAATTCACCCCTCCACTTT. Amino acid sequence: CASGGRVASYNSPLHF.

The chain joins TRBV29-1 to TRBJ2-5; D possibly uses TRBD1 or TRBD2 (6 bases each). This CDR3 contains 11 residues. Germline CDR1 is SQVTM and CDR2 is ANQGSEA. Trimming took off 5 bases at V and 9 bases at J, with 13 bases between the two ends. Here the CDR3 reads CSVLPGEAQYF. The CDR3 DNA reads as TGCAGCGTTCTCCCAGGGGAGGCCCAGTACTTC.

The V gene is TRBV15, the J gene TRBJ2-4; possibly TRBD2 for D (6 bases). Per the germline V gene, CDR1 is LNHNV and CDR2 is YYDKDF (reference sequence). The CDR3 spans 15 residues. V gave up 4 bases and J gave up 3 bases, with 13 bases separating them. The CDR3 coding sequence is TGTGCCACCAGCACACGACTAGGGGACAAAAACATTCAGTACTTC. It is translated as CATSTRLGDKNIQYF.

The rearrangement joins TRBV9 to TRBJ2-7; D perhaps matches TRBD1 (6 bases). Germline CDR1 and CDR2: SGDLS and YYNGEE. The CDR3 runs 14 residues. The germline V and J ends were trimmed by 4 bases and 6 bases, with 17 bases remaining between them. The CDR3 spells CASSLVPGEGEQYF. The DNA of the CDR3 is TGTGCCAGCAGCCTAGTCCCAGGGGAAGGCGAGCAGTACTTC.

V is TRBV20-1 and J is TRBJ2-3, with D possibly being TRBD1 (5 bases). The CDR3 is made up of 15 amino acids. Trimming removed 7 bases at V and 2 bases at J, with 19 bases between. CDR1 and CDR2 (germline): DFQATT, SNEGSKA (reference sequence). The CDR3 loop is CSGTPLTRPTDTQYF. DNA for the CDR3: TGCAGTGGGACACCTCTTACCCGCCCCACAGATACGCAGTATTTT.